This T cell receptor (beta chain) was found in a study of graft-versus-host responses after intestinal transplantation. Study context: Following induction with anti-thymocyte globulin, all recipients were given tacrolimus and steroids for roughly three years.

Profiled with immunoSEQ multiplex PCR; TCRdb holds only in-frame clones, not every one. The sample comprises 57,000 or so clones, approximately 89% of which are singletons, and 2.7% rests with the top ten. Findings and limits, study-wide: The authors found GvH clones in recipient marrow, some appearing first in ileum or blood.

This clone showed up just a few times. Its target is unknown. This clonotype was obtained from a human patient who received an intestinal transplant, so some T cells may come from the graft donor. Here the sequenced sample was PBMCs, taken around 120 days after intestinal transplantation.

CDR3 nucleotide sequence: TGCGCCAGCAGCCAGGAGGGGACGGTGACTGGAAACACCATATATTTT. Its translation is CASSQEGTVTGNTIYF. V usage is TRBV4-1 and J usage is TRBJ1-3; possible D gene TRBD1, 5 bases. The V and J ends lost 3 bases and 2 bases respectively, with 14 bases between them. Germline V gene sequence: CDR1 MGHRA, CDR2 YSYEKL. The CDR3 totals 16 residues.